This entry lists 4 T cell receptor beta chains sequenced from one sample in a study of CD8 T cells in Susac syndrome. The RNA input was about 0.45 to 1 ug, and it was reverse transcribed with random hexamers. TCRdb analysed the immunoSEQ multiplex PCR reads with MiXCR anew, one entry per CDR3 protein. The sample lists roughly 330,000 distinct CDR3 sequences, 92% occurring once. Input material: CD4+ T cells from PBMCs. The source is a human donor with multiple sclerosis.

This clonotype was seen just once. The chain uses TRBV7-9 and TRBJ1-1, with D hard to call. This CDR3 is 13 amino acids long. V was clipped by 5 bases and J by 1 base, with 8 bases between them. Germline V gene data show CDR1 as SEHNR and CDR2 as FQNEAQ (reference sequence). The chain's CDR3 is CASSQMQNTEAFF. The CDR3 DNA reads as TGTGCCAGCAGCCAGATGCAGAACACTGAAGCTTTCTTT.

The chain uses TRBV19 and TRBJ2-5; D remains unclear. The CDR3 totals 13 residues. Germline V CDR1 and CDR2: LNHDA, SQIVND (reference sequence). The V and J ends lost 7 bases and 5 bases respectively, with 14 bases between them. Here the CDR3 DNA reads TGTGCCAGTACACGAAGTCCCGGGGAGACCCAGTACTTC. Protein: CASTRSPGETQYF.

CDR3 nucleotides: TGTGCCAGCAGTGAAGGAGGCCGGCAAGAGACCCAGTACTTC. Translation: CASSEGGRQETQYF. The chain is built from TRBV28 and TRBJ2-5, with D perhaps TRBD2 (5 bases). The CDR3 runs 14 residues. Germline V gene lookup returns CDR1 MDHEN and CDR2 SYDVKM. Trimming removed 5 bases from V and 2 bases from J, with 12 bases in between.

As for this clonotype: At one end, the junction sequence differs from germline, possibly due to a read error. The V and J genes are TRBV6-2 or TRBV6-3 and TRBJ2-5; D not certain. CDR1 is MNHEY and CDR2 is SVGEGT in the germline V gene. This CDR3 has 13 residues. CDR3 sequence reads: CAGSYLDVETQYF. As DNA, the CDR3 is TGTGCCGGCAGTTACCTGGATGTGGAGACCCAGTACTTC.